The sequence of this TCR beta chain was determined in a study of blood T cell repertoires in COVID-19 (dated by TCRdb to about 2020). Looking at the study overall: Samples from collaborators originated in the United States, Italy and Spain and spanned both the acute and convalescent phases of COVID-19. The material from the prospective study consisted of cDNA or gDNA derived from T cells, B-cell-depleted T cells, or PBMCs. The dataset comprised deeply sampled blood TCRbeta repertoires from subjects exposed to, actively infected with, or recovered from COVID-19. A freely available public database, intended as a resource for researchers studying the immune response to SARS-CoV-2, is where the repertoires were released. The samples were drawn from two sources: the first 160 participants of the ongoing ImmuneRACE study, and 950 to 1,500 subjects contributed by 6 global collaborators. A de-identified subject ID, COVID-19 status, age in years and sex were almost always included in the sample metadata. Where available, HLA class I and class II types were obtained from metadata supplied by the sample provider rather than from assay-based typing. What the research found in general, with its limitations: The quantity of clinical and demographic metadata differed by source and by participant and was supplied without curation.

TCRbeta CDR3 regions were amplified from genomic DNA by means of the immunoSEQ Assay, a bias-controlled multiplex PCR. The authors processed their data as follows. The number of nucleated cells in each sample was estimated by amplification of reference gene primers within the assay. Sequence reads were collapsed and filtered to measure the absolute abundance of every unique TCRbeta CDR3 rearrangement. Productive Simpson clonality was computed per sample as the square root of Simpson's diversity index over productive rearrangements. The table comes from immuneACCESS by way of TCRdb, which keeps in-frame sequences with V and J called. Part of the clones is missing from these tables; in studies checked, under half for an unresolved V gene and the rest for unknown reasons. From that table come the V and J calls and clone size; the DNA was used to work out D and trimming. The sample has 120,000 to 150,000 clones on record, approximately 89% of them singletons. Around 1.6% of the sample belongs to the ten largest clones.

Each collaborating institution followed its own protocols to collect whole blood in K2EDTA tubes. Collaborator samples were shipped for TCRbeta analysis as frozen whole blood, isolated PBMCs, or DNA extracted from either sample type. Comment on this clone: It has no known antigen specificity. No per-base quality is available; no much larger clone lies one base away.

The V end gives up 0 bases and the J end 5 bases, leaving 5 bases in the junction not matched to a gene. The cysteine opens and the phenylalanine closes a CDR3 of 15 amino acids. Only CDR3 DNA is held: 45 bases, read in frame from base 1. Via the germline V gene, CDR1 is MNHEY and CDR2 SVGEGT. This receptor was obtained from a human donor in a cohort sampled during active COVID-19. Sequences were obtained from peripheral blood. The chain couples TRBV6-2 or TRBV6-3 to TRBJ1-2, with 8 bases matching TRBD1. The DNA sequence reads TGTGCCAGCAGTTACTCTGCCCAGGGGGCGTATGGCTACACCTTC. This translates into CASSYSAQGAYGYTF.